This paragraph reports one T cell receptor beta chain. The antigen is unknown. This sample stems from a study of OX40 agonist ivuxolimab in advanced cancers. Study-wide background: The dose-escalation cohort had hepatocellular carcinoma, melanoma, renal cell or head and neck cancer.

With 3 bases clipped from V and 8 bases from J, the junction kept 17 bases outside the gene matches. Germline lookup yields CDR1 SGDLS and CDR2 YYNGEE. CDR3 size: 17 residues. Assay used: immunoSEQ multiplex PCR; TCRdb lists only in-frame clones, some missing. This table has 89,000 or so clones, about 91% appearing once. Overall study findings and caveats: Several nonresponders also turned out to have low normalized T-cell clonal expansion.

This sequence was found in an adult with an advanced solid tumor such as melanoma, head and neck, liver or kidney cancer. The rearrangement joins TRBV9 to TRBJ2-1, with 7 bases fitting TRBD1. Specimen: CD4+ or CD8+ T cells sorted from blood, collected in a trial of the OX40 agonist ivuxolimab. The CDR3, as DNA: TGTGCCAGCAGCGGCCTAAACAGGGGATTCGGATACGATGAGCAGTTCTTC. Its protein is CASSGLNRGFGYDEQFF. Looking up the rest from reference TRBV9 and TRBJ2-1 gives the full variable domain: DSGVTQTPKHLITATGQRVTLRCSPRSGDLSVYWYQQSLDQGLQFLIQYYNGEERAKGNILERFSAQQFPDLHSELNLSSLELGDSALYFCASSGLNRGFGYDEQFFGPGTRLTVL.